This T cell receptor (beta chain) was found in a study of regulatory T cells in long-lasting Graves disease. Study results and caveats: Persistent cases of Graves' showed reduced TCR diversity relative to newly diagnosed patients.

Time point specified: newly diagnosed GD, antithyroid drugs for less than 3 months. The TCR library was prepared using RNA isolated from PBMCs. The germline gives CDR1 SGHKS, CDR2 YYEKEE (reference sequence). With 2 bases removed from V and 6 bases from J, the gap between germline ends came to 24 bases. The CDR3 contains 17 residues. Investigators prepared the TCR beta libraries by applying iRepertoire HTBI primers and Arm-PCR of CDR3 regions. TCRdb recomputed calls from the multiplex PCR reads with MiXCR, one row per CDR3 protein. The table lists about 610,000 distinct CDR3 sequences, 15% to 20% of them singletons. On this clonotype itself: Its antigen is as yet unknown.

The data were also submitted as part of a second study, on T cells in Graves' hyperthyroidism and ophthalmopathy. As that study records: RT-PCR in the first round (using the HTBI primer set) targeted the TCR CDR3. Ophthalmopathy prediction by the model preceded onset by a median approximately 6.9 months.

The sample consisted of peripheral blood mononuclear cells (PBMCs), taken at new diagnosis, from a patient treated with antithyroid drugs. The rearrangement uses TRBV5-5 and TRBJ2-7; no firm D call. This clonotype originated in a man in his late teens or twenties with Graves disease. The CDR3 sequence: CASSFMVGSKFPSEQYF. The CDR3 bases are TGTGCCAGCAGCTTTATGGTAGGGTCTAAGTTCCCTTCCGAGCAGTACTTC.